This T cell receptor (beta chain) was captured by sequencing in a study of OX40 agonist ivuxolimab in advanced cancers. About the research overall: The dose of intravenous ivuxolimab that patients received every 2 weeks ranged from 0.01 to 10 mg/kg.

J was trimmed by 6 bases and V by 6 bases; bases with no gene match: 12. In germline, CDR1 is LNHDA, CDR2 SQIVND (reference sequence). The CDR3 length is 15 residues. Data came from immunoSEQ multiplex PCR; TCRdb stores just in-frame clones and leaves some out. The data contain roughly 56,000 clones, roughly 91% of them singletons. Specimen: CD4+ or CD8+ T cells sorted from blood, collected in a trial of the OX40 agonist ivuxolimab. The chain employs TRBV19 and TRBJ1-2; 8 bases are shared with TRBD1. This clonotype originated in an adult with an advanced solid tumor such as melanoma, head and neck, liver or kidney cancer. The CDR3 DNA reads TGTGCCAGTAGCAGACCCAGGGGGCAAGGGGATGGCTACACCTTC. This codes for CASSRPRGQGDGYTF. The complete variable domain, with remaining parts taken from reference TRBV19 and TRBJ1-2, reads DGGITQSPKYLFRKEGQNVTLSCEQNLNHDAMYWYRQDPGQGLRLIYYSQIVNDFQKGDIAEGYSVSREKKESFPLTVTSAQKNPTAFYLCASSRPRGQGDGYTFGSGTRLTVV.